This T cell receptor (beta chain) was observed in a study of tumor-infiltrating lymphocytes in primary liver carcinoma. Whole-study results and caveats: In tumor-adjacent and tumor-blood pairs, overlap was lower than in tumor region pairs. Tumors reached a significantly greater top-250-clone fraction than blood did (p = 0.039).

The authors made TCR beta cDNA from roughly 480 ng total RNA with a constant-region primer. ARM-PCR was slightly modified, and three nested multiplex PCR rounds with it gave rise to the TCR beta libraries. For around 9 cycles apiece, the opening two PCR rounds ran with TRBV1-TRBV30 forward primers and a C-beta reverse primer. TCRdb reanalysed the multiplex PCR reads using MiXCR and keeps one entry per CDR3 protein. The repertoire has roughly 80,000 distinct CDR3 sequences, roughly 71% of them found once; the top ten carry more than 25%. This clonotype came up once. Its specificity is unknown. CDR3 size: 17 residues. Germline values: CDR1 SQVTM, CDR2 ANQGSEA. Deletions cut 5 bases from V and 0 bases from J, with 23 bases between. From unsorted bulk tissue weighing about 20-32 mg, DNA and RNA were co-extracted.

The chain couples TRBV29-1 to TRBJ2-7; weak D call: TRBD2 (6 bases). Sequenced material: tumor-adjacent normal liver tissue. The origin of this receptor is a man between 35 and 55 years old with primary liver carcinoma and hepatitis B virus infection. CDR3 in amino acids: CSVLGGSGARSSYEQYF. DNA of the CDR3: TGCAGCGTTTTGGGTGGTTCGGGAGCGAGGAGCTCCTACGAGCAGTACTTC.